This T cell receptor (beta chain) was profiled in a study of beta chain features in type 1 diabetes listed by TCRdb under 2018. A note on the overall study: No differences in mean age, gender distribution, total cell number or subset yield were found between patients and healthy donors. The study compared TCRB repertoires of sorted circulating CD4+ T cell subsets between recently diagnosed type 1 diabetes patients and matched healthy donors. Naive and central memory subsets were obtained from all 30 or so donors, but regulatory and stem cell-like memory subsets were isolated from only 8 patients and roughly eight healthy donors. A total of some 110 million sorted cells were examined across all samples, and the number of cells per subset was strongly correlated with RNA yield. Paper-wide results and their limitations: PCR might favor shorter templates, but patient and control samples were amplified and corrected together, so any skew would affect both groups equally. Patients with type 1 diabetes made fewer insertions and deleted more nucleotides at VDJ recombination sites, implying thymic rearrangement abnormalities. Naive, central memory and regulatory TCRB repertoires appeared to be more alike among patients than among healthy donors. Because the HLA sub-analyses included only small numbers of individuals, any influence of HLA type on TCRB rearrangement was left unresolved. In all four CD4+ subsets, TCRB CDR3 length was moderately but significantly shorter in type 1 diabetes patients. Because cDNA was sequenced instead of genomic DNA, highly expressing activated cells could be over-represented, though the groups showed no difference in activation or CD3 levels.

The CDR3 runs 16 amino acids, cysteine and phenylalanine included. Here the CDR3 DNA is all that survives: 48 bases in frame from base 1. V is cut back by 5 bases and J by 2 bases, with 11 bases in the junction unmatched. The germline V gene (reference sequence) specifies MNHEY as CDR1 and SMNVEV as CDR2. Each donor gave one peripheral blood draw, about 110 mL on average, collected into heparinised tubes. Using a panel that included CD45RO, CCR7, CD25, CD127, CD95 and CD27, naive, central memory, regulatory and stem cell-like memory CD4+ T cells were sorted on a BD FACSAria II. Every sorted population had a purity above 95%. Right away, PBMCs were isolated by Lymphoprep density gradient centrifugation and were stained directly, with no culture step. To minimize batch effects, samples were stained and sorted in pairs, one healthy donor with one patient per experiment. In its sample, this clone was seen a few times. Which antigen it targets is not known. Base qualities are not recorded, but no much larger clone differs from it by a single base.

All of the isolated RNA was reverse transcribed with the High Capacity cDNA Reverse Transcription Kit, so expressed TCRB transcripts were sequenced. Deep immunoSEQ sequencing was applied to naive, central memory and regulatory T cell samples, giving an average of around 4 million total reads per sample. After sorted cells were lysed in RLT buffer, RNA was extracted with DNase-treated RNeasy Micro or Mini kits, with the choice depending on cell number. Each cell subset was processed separately to prevent cross-contamination, with patient and healthy donor samples processed together. The immunoSEQ multiplex PCR was used to amplify TCRB sequences from cDNA, generating 87-bp fragments that spanned the CDR3 region. Amplicons were sequenced on the Illumina HiSeq platform. In the paper's pipeline: PCR bias was computationally corrected using synthetic template baselines, reads within Hamming distance 2 were collapsed, and singletons that could not be merged were discarded. Reads were aligned to IMGT to assign V, D and J genes, CDR3 length, and insertions or deletions at six rearrangement sites. Within each subset, clonotype counts were normalized to sorted cell number, after which true diversity and Gini coefficients were computed with the tcR R package. The overlap coefficient, calculated on TCRB nucleotide sequences, was used to quantify repertoire sharing. TCRdb mirrors the immuneACCESS table, restricted to in-frame sequences. Some clones are absent from its copies; in checked studies, under half trace to an unresolved V gene, and the reason for the others is unknown. V and J calls and clone size come straight from that table; D and trimming were deduced from the DNA. Across this sample there are about 300,000 clones, with about 7.8% seen only once. The top ten clones comprise roughly 0.94% of the sample.

The chain couples TRBV27 to TRBJ1-2, with 7 bases in between that match TRBD1. Sequenced: central memory CD4+ T cells from blood. The TCR sequence derives from a woman younger than 30 in good health. The CDR3 is CASSTGEPRKNYGYTF. The DNA reads as follows: TGTGCCAGCAGTACAGGGGAGCCAAGGAAAAACTATGGCTACACCTTC.